These 26 T cell receptor beta chains originate from one sample sequenced in a study of beta chain features in type 1 diabetes. Of the isolated RNA, all was reverse transcribed, and so the sequenced material was expressed TCRB transcripts. The method was immunoSEQ multiplex PCR; TCRdb's version includes in-frame clones alone and lacks a portion of them. The table records 450,000 or so clones, approximately 10% of them present only once. Material: naive CD4+ T cells from blood. The receptors stem from a young woman in good health.

There are a few counts of this clone. The chain joins TRBV19 to TRBJ2-7; tentatively, D is TRBD1 (5 bases). This CDR3 has 13 amino acids. The germline CDR1 and CDR2 sequences are LNHDA and SQIVND (reference sequence). V lost 4 bases and J 1 base, leaving 8 bases between the germline ends. CDR3 DNA sequence: TGTGCCAGTAGTAGGGGCAGGTCCTACGAGCAGTACTTC. Protein product: CASSRGRSYEQYF.

The chain combines TRBV10-3 with TRBJ1-2; possible D gene TRBD1, 6 bases. The germline CDR1 and CDR2 sequences are ENHRY and SYGVKD. There are 14 residues in the CDR3. The V and J ends lost 4 bases and 6 bases respectively, with 15 bases between them. The CDR3 DNA reads TGTGCCATCAGTGGGGGACGGACAGTAGATGGCTACACCTTC. This encodes CAISGGRTVDGYTF.

This clone was seen a handful of times. The genes are TRBV18 and TRBJ2-1; the match to TRBD2 covers 10 bases. The length of the CDR3 is 19 residues. The J segment lost 0 bases and the V segment lost 0 bases, leaving 8 bases of the junction unmatched. CDR1 is KGHSH, CDR2 LQKENI, per germline. The DNA of the CDR3 is TGTGCCAGCTCACCACCGGTTGGGTCTAGCGGGAGCTCCTACAATGAGCAGTTCTTC. It specifies CASSPPVGSSGSSYNEQFF.

This chain links TRBV12-5 with TRBJ2-3, with 10 nucleotides matching TRBD1. CDR1 LGHNT and CDR2 FRNRAP come from the germline V gene. The length of the CDR3 is 16 residues. J was trimmed by 2 bases and V by 6 bases; bases with no gene match: 8. In nucleotides, the CDR3 is TGTGCTAGTGGCTCCCCAGGGACAGGGGTCACAGATACGCAGTATTTT. Translated: CASGSPGTGVTDTQYF.

About this clone: Mismatch with germline at one junction end may stem from a read error. The rearrangement joins TRBV10-3 to TRBJ2-7; tentatively, D is TRBD1 (6 bases). The germline V gene has CDR1 ENHRY and CDR2 SYGVKD. The CDR3 is 14 residues long. CDR3 protein: CAIRGQRTSSEQYF. In DNA, the CDR3 is TGTGCCATCAGAGGACAGAGAACCTCCTCCGAGCAGTACTTC.

There are a few counts of this clone. The chain has TRBV30 and TRBJ1-2; no reliable D call. The CDR3 spans 11 residues. Per germline, CDR1 GTSNPN and CDR2 SVGIG (reference sequence). The CDR3 region has the DNA TGTGGTCGTAAAACTAACTATGGCTACACCTTC. As protein: CGRKTNYGYTF.

This rearrangement joins TRBV18 to TRBJ2-7, with 9 bases fitting TRBD2. This CDR3 comprises 15 residues. With V trimmed by 4 bases and J by 5 bases, 9 bases remained unmatched. The V gene's germline CDR1 is KGHSH and CDR2 LQKENI. The CDR3: CASSLSGSPLNEQYF. CDR3 bases: TGTGCCAGCTCACTTAGCGGGAGTCCCCTAAACGAGCAGTACTTC.

A few counts support this clone. CDR3 nucleotides: TGTGCCAGCAGCTTAGAGGTTACGAGGGACTGGGGAGATACGCAGTATTTT. It is translated as CASSLEVTRDWGDTQYF. J is TRBJ2-3 and V is TRBV7-9; weak D call: TRBD2 (6 bases). Germline CDR1 is SEHNR and CDR2 is FQNEAQ (reference sequence). V was shortened by 1 base and J by 5 bases, with 19 bases between the two germline ends. The CDR3 spans 17 residues.

The sample holds a few counts of this clone. This chain connects TRBV5-1 to TRBJ2-3, with D possibly being TRBD2 (5 bases). The V and J ends lost 1 base and 1 base respectively, with 10 bases between them. There are 15 residues in the CDR3. Per the germline V gene, CDR1 is SGHRS and CDR2 is YFSETQ. The CDR3 DNA sequence: TGCGCCAGCAGCTTGTCTGGGAGCGGCACAGATACGCAGTATTTT. This encodes CASSLSGSGTDTQYF.

The CDR3 coding sequence is TGTGCCAGCAGCTGGCGGGAAGATACGCAGTATTTT. This sequence encodes CASSWREDTQYF. This chain uses TRBV7-2 with TRBJ2-3; weak D call: TRBD2 (6 bases). There are 12 residues in the CDR3. V was shortened by 4 bases and J by 5 bases, with 7 bases between the two germline ends. Germline loops: CDR1 SGHTA, CDR2 FQGNSA.

The rearrangement joins TRBV7-2 to TRBJ2-4; weak D call: TRBD1 (6 bases). Germline loops: CDR1 SGHTA, CDR2 FQGNSA. This CDR3 region has 16 residues. Deletions cut 3 bases from V and 1 base from J, with 13 bases between. The CDR3 reads CASSFRTDRAKNIQYF. In nucleotides, the CDR3 is TGTGCCAGCAGCTTCCGGACAGATAGGGCCAAAAACATTCAGTACTTC.

A few counts support this clone. The V gene is TRBV29-1, the J gene TRBJ2-5, with D uncertain. From germline, CDR1 is SQVTM and CDR2 ANQGSEA. The CDR3 spans 12 residues. Deletions cut 8 bases from V and 1 base from J, with 11 bases between. The CDR3 reads CSFRRSQETQYF. CDR3 nucleotides: TGCAGCTTTCGACGGTCCCAAGAGACCCAGTACTTC.

This clone was seen a few times. The gene calls are TRBV29-1 and TRBJ2-1; possibly TRBD2 for D (6 bases). V dropped 7 bases and J dropped 0 bases, with 13 bases sitting between them. This CDR3 region has 14 residues. Per the germline V gene, CDR1 is SQVTM and CDR2 is ANQGSEA. The CDR3 loop is CSALRGSSYNEQFF. CDR3 sequence (DNA): TGCAGCGCCCTCCGGGGGAGCTCCTACAATGAGCAGTTCTTC.

The chain carries TRBV4-3 and TRBJ2-5, with D perhaps matching TRBD2 (6 bases). Trimming stripped 0 bases from V and 1 base from J, with 12 bases between. Germline-derived CDR1 and CDR2 are LGHNA and YSLEER. The CDR3 runs to 16 residues. CDR3 DNA sequence: TGCGCCAGCAGCCAAGATAGGGCGGGGAGCCAAGAGACCCAGTACTTC. Residues: CASSQDRAGSQETQYF.

This chain links TRBV4-2 with TRBJ2-1; 7 nucleotides match TRBD1. The CDR3 sequence is 15 residues long. Germline CDR1 LGHNA, CDR2 YNFKEQ. V lost 1 base and J lost 5; bases outside the gene matches: 5. This CDR3 reads CASSQGGTANNEQFF. The CDR3 DNA sequence: TGTGCCAGCAGCCAAGGAGGGACAGCTAACAATGAGCAGTTCTTC.

The rearrangement links TRBV28 to TRBJ2-4; the D gene could be TRBD1 or TRBD2 (6 bases each). Germline CDR1 and CDR2: MDHEN and SYDVKM. The CDR3 consists of 15 residues. V lost 10 bases to trimming and J lost 5 bases, with 21 bases between them. Here the CDR3 reads CATEGGLGVENIQYF. Here the CDR3 DNA reads TGTGCCACCGAAGGGGGACTGGGGGTGGAAAACATTCAGTACTTC. Using reference TRBV28 and TRBJ2-4 for the parts outside the CDR3, the full variable domain is DVKVTQSSRYLVKRTGEKVFLECVQDMDHENMFWYRQDPGLGLRLIYFSYDVKMKEKGDIPEGYSVSREKKERFSLILESASTNQTSMYLCATEGGLGVENIQYFGAGTRLSVL.

This clone appeared a few times. The CDR3 protein is CASSIEGTGRQPQHF. CDR3 nucleotides: TGTGCCAGTAGTATAGAGGGGACAGGGCGTCAGCCCCAGCATTTT. The rearrangement links TRBV19 to TRBJ1-5, with 9 bases aligning to TRBD1. J was trimmed by 6 bases and V by 0 bases; bases with no gene match: 3. The germline CDR1 and CDR2 sequences are LNHDA and SQIVND (reference sequence). The CDR3 runs 15 residues.

The rearrangement uses TRBV4-1 and TRBJ2-3; maybe TRBD2 (7 bases). The length of the CDR3 is 16 residues. Germline CDR1 and CDR2: MGHRA and YSYEKL. Trimming cost V 1 base and J 4 bases, with 15 bases left between them. The CDR3 DNA reads as TGCGCCAGCAGCCAAGCCGGGGGGCCCCGGGCAGATACGCAGTATTTT. Protein: CASSQAGGPRADTQYF.

In this sample, this clone turned up a few times. In the same sample, other DNA sequences code for this CDR3. V gene TRBV20-1 combines with J gene TRBJ2-5; weak D call: TRBD2 (6 bases). The CDR3 consists of 11 residues. From germline, CDR1 is DFQATT and CDR2 SNEGSKA (reference sequence). V dropped 3 bases and J dropped 5 bases, with 7 bases sitting between them. The CDR3 is CSARGRETQYF. The CDR3 DNA reads TGCAGTGCTAGGGGGAGGGAGACCCAGTACTTC.

This clone was seen a single time. The rearrangement links TRBV5-4 to TRBJ2-5, with 11 bases matching TRBD2. Germline-derived CDR1 and CDR2 are SGHNT and YYREEE (reference sequence). This CDR3 is 16 amino acids long. With V trimmed by 4 bases and J by 4 bases, 9 bases remained unmatched. The CDR3 DNA reads as TGTGCCAGCAGCCCCGGACTAGCGGGTCGAGGAGAGACCCAGTACTTC. Protein product: CASSPGLAGRGETQYF.

This clone has only a few counts. The chain links TRBV4-1 to TRBJ2-3; D is unclear. This CDR3 contains 12 residues. The germline gives CDR1 MGHRA, CDR2 YSYEKL. V was clipped by 4 bases and J by 4 bases, with 6 bases between them. The CDR3 DNA reads TGCGCCAGCAGCCGTTCACCAGATACGCAGTATTTT. The encoded protein is CASSRSPDTQYF.

The chain carries TRBV30 and TRBJ2-7, with D perhaps assigned TRBD1 or TRBD2 (5 bases each). Per germline, CDR1 GTSNPN and CDR2 SVGIG (reference sequence). The CDR3 extends over 14 amino acids. The V gene lost 2 bases and the J gene lost 2 bases, with 13 bases spanning the gap. In DNA, the CDR3 is TGTGCCTGGAGTCTCGGGGCCGCACCCTACGAGCAGTACTTC. Translated: CAWSLGAAPYEQYF.

V gene TRBV5-5 combines with J gene TRBJ2-1, with a weak D call TRBD1 (6 bases). This CDR3 has 14 amino acids. Germline loops: CDR1 SGHKS, CDR2 YYEKEE (reference sequence). The ends were cut back, 5 bases at V and 4 bases at J, with 13 bases in the middle. The CDR3 DNA is TGTGCCAGCAGACGAGATACAGGGTACAATGAGCAGTTCTTC. This codes for CASRRDTGYNEQFF.

In this sample, this clone turned up many times. V and J are TRBV29-1 and TRBJ2-1; the D is unclear. Trimming cost V 7 bases and J 0 bases, with 13 bases left between them. This CDR3 comprises 14 residues. Germline assignment: CDR1 SQVTM and CDR2 ANQGSEA. The CDR3 loop reads CSGRQDSSYNEQFF. For the CDR3, the DNA is TGCAGCGGTCGACAAGATTCCTCCTACAATGAGCAGTTCTTC.

The DNA of the CDR3 is TGTGCCAGCAGCCTCCGGGACGGCCACTACGAGCAGTACGTC. Protein sequence: CASSLRDGHYEQYV. The rearrangement joins TRBV7-6 to TRBJ2-7; D tentatively fits TRBD1 or TRBD2 (5 bases each). In germline, CDR1 is SGHVS, CDR2 FNYEAQ. Trimming stripped 5 bases from V and 3 bases from J, with 14 bases between. This CDR3 has 14 amino acids.

This sequence joins TRBV29-1 and TRBJ2-1; D remains unclear. This CDR3 is built from 13 residues. V gave up 3 bases and J gave up 0 bases, with 6 bases separating them. Germline CDR1 SQVTM, CDR2 ANQGSEA. CDR3 nucleotide sequence: TGCAGCGTTGACAGCTACTCCTACAATGAGCAGTTCTTC. It codes for CSVDSYSYNEQFF.